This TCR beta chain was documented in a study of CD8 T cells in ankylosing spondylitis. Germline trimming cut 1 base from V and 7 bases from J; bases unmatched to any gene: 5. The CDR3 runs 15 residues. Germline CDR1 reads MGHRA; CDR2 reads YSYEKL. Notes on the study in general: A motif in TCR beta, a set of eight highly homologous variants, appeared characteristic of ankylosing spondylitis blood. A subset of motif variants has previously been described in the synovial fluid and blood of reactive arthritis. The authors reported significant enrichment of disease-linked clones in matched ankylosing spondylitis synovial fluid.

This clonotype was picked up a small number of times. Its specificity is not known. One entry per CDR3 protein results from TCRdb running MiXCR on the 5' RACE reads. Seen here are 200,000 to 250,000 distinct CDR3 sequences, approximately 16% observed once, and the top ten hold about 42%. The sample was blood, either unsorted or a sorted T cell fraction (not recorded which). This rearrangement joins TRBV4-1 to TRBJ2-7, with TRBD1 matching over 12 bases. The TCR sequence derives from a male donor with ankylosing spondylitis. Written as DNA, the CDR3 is TGCGCCAGCAGCCAAGCTGGGACAGGGGGCTGGGAGCAGTACTTC. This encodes CASSQAGTGGWEQYF.